The rows below give T cell receptor beta chains drawn from one sample of a study of T cell responses to AZD1222 COVID-19 vaccine. The assay was immunoSEQ multiplex PCR, and TCRdb's table has in-frame clones only and misses some. The table shows under 50,000 clones, with roughly 85% occurring only once. This specimen was peripheral blood, taken 28 days after the second dose of the MenACWY control vaccine. These receptors came from an adult who received the MenACWY meningococcal vaccine as a control. Each CDR3 is given with its conserved first and last residue. D genes are given only for firm matches. Clone size appears in some rows only: once, few, many, or a class for an expanded clone.

len: 14
d_gene: TRBD2
abundance: -
v_gene: TRBV7-9
j_gene: TRBJ2-7
CDR3nt: TGTGCCAGCAGCTCTAGCGGGAGCCCCCACGAGCAGTACTTC
CDR3aa: CASSSSGSPHEQYF

len: 15
d_gene: -
abundance: -
v_gene: TRBV9
j_gene: TRBJ2-7
CDR3nt: TGTGCCAGCAGCAGATTGACAGGAGTAGGGAACGAGCAGTACTTC
CDR3aa: CASSRLTGVGNEQYF

len: 18
d_gene: TRBD2
abundance: -
v_gene: TRBV11-2
j_gene: TRBJ2-2
CDR3nt: TGTGCCAGCAGCCCTAGGACTAGCGGGAGATCGGGTACCGGGGAGCTGTTTTTT
CDR3aa: CASSPRTSGRSGTGELFF

len: 17
d_gene: TRBD1
abundance: -
v_gene: TRBV7-6
j_gene: TRBJ1-6
CDR3nt: TGTGCCAGCAGCTTATCCCTCGACCCGACAGGGGGATCACCCCTCCACTTT
CDR3aa: CASSLSLDPTGGSPLHF

len: 13
d_gene: -
abundance: once
v_gene: TRBV2
j_gene: TRBJ2-7
CDR3nt: TGTGCCAGCAGGATATATCCGGCCACCGGGACCGACTTC
CDR3aa: CASRIYPATGTDF

len: 13
d_gene: TRBD1
abundance: -
v_gene: TRBV2
j_gene: TRBJ2-3
CDR3nt: TGTGCCAGCAGGGACAGGGGGACAGATACGCAGTATTTT
CDR3aa: CASRDRGTDTQYF

len: 16
d_gene: TRBD1
abundance: -
v_gene: TRBV7-3
j_gene: TRBJ1-6
CDR3nt: TGTGCCAGCAGCTTGGGAGCGGGACAGTATAATTCACCCCTCCACTTT
CDR3aa: CASSLGAGQYNSPLHF

len: 14
d_gene: TRBD1
abundance: -
v_gene: TRBV19
j_gene: TRBJ1-1
CDR3nt: TGTGCCAGTAGACCGACAGGGATGAACACTGAAGCTTTCTTT
CDR3aa: CASRPTGMNTEAFF

len: 14
d_gene: -
abundance: -
v_gene: TRBV2
j_gene: TRBJ2-6
CDR3nt: TGTGCCAGCAGTGTGCGCTCTGGGGCCAACGTCCTGACTTTC
CDR3aa: CASSVRSGANVLTF

len: 15
d_gene: -
abundance: -
v_gene: TRBV5-6
j_gene: TRBJ2-7
CDR3nt: TGTGCCAGCAGCTTGGCGGGGGGCGAACACTACGAGCAGTACTTC
CDR3aa: CASSLAGGEHYEQYF

len: 13
d_gene: -
abundance: -
v_gene: TRBV7-2
j_gene: TRBJ2-3
CDR3nt: TGTGCCAGCAGCTTTGGGGGGCCTGATACGCAGTATTTT
CDR3aa: CASSFGGPDTQYF

len: 14
d_gene: TRBD1
abundance: -
v_gene: TRBV6-1
j_gene: TRBJ1-1
CDR3nt: TGTGCCAGCAGTGACATCAGGGGGCTCACTGAAGCTTTCTTT
CDR3aa: CASSDIRGLTEAFF

len: 13
d_gene: TRBD2
abundance: -
v_gene: TRBV10-3
j_gene: TRBJ2-7
CDR3nt: TGTGCCATCACGCGGGGGAAAGGGTACGAGCAGTACTTC
CDR3aa: CAITRGKGYEQYF

len: 15
d_gene: -
abundance: -
v_gene: TRBV3-1/TRBV3-2
j_gene: TRBJ1-2
CDR3nt: TGTGCCAGCAGCCTCTCAGGGGTGGTTCCCTCTGGCTACACCTTC
CDR3aa: CASSLSGVVPSGYTF

len: 13
d_gene: -
abundance: few
v_gene: TRBV29-1
j_gene: TRBJ1-1
CDR3nt: TGCAGCGTTGGGGGGACGGGGGGGGCTGAAGCTTTCTTT
CDR3aa: CSVGGTGGAEAFF

len: 16
d_gene: TRBD2
abundance: -
v_gene: TRBV3-1/TRBV3-2
j_gene: TRBJ2-1
CDR3nt: TGTGCCAGCAGCCGACTCGGACTAGCGGAAGGCAATGAGCAGTTCTTC
CDR3aa: CASSRLGLAEGNEQFF

len: 13
d_gene: -
abundance: -
v_gene: TRBV28
j_gene: TRBJ1-1
CDR3nt: TGTGCCAGCAGGGATTACAGACGAACTGAAGCTTTCTTT
CDR3aa: CASRDYRRTEAFF

len: 15
d_gene: -
abundance: -
v_gene: TRBV2
j_gene: TRBJ2-2
CDR3nt: TGTGCCAGCAGACCGGGACGTCCGAACACCGGGGAGCTGTTTTTT
CDR3aa: CASRPGRPNTGELFF

len: 17
d_gene: TRBD1
abundance: -
v_gene: TRBV5-1
j_gene: TRBJ2-2
CDR3nt: TGCGCCAGCAGCTGGGGATCGACAGGGGGTGGCCCCGGGGAGCTGTTTTTT
CDR3aa: CASSWGSTGGGPGELFF

len: 13
d_gene: -
abundance: once
v_gene: TRBV27
j_gene: TRBJ1-5
CDR3nt: TGTGCCAGCAGTTTAACAGTGAACCAGCCCCAGCATTTT
CDR3aa: CASSLTVNQPQHF

len: 16
d_gene: -
abundance: -
v_gene: TRBV28
j_gene: TRBJ1-5
CDR3nt: TGTGCCAGCAGATTCCATAGCGGTTATAGCAATCAGCCCCAGCATTTT
CDR3aa: CASRFHSGYSNQPQHF

len: 18
d_gene: -
abundance: -
v_gene: TRBV5-4
j_gene: TRBJ1-2
CDR3nt: TGTGCCAGCAGCTTGGGGGGCAGCGTAGGATCCTTTAACTATGGCTACACCTTC
CDR3aa: CASSLGGSVGSFNYGYTF

len: 15
d_gene: -
abundance: -
v_gene: TRBV19
j_gene: TRBJ1-5
CDR3nt: TGTGCCAGTAGCGACGGGCATTATAGCAATCAGCCCCAGCATTTT
CDR3aa: CASSDGHYSNQPQHF

len: 16
d_gene: TRBD2
abundance: -
v_gene: TRBV12-5
j_gene: TRBJ2-5
CDR3nt: TGTGCTAGTGGACCGGGACTAGCGGGAGGGAAAGAGACCCAGTACTTC
CDR3aa: CASGPGLAGGKETQYF

len: 13
d_gene: -
abundance: -
v_gene: TRBV7-9
j_gene: TRBJ1-1
CDR3nt: TGTGCCAGCACCTCGAGTGTGAACACTGAAGCTTTCTTT
CDR3aa: CASTSSVNTEAFF

len: 17
d_gene: TRBD2
abundance: -
v_gene: TRBV5-1
j_gene: TRBJ2-3
CDR3nt: TGCGCCAGCAGCCGGGCCCCTAGCGGGTTTAGCACAGATACGCAGTATTTT
CDR3aa: CASSRAPSGFSTDTQYF

len: 14
d_gene: TRBD1
abundance: -
v_gene: TRBV5-1
j_gene: TRBJ1-3
CDR3nt: TGCGCCAGCAGGGGACAGAGCTCTGGAAACACCATATATTTT
CDR3aa: CASRGQSSGNTIYF

len: 14
d_gene: -
abundance: -
v_gene: TRBV10-3
j_gene: TRBJ1-5
CDR3nt: TGTGCCATCAGTGAGTCAGGTAGCAATCAGCCCCAGCATTTT
CDR3aa: CAISESGSNQPQHF

len: 11
d_gene: -
abundance: -
v_gene: TRBV19
j_gene: TRBJ2-4
CDR3nt: TGTGCCAGTAGTCGAGGGACCATTCAGTACTTC
CDR3aa: CASSRGTIQYF

len: 14
d_gene: TRBD1
abundance: once
v_gene: TRBV5-1
j_gene: TRBJ2-1
CDR3nt: TGCGCCAGCAGCTTGGAGGGGACAGGGAATGAGCAGTTCTTC
CDR3aa: CASSLEGTGNEQFF